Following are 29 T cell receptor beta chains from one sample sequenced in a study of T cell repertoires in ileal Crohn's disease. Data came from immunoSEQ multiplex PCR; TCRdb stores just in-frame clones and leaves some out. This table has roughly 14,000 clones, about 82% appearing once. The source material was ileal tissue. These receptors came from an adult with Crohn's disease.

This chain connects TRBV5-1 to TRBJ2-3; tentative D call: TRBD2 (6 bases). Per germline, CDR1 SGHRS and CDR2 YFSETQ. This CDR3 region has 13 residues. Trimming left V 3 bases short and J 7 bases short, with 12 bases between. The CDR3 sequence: CASSSWTNYTQYF. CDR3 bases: TGCGCCAGCAGCTCATGGACTAATTATACGCAGTATTTT.

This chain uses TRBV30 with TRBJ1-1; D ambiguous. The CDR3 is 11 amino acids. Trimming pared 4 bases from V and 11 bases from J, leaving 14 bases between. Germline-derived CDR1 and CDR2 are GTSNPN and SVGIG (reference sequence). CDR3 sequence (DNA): TGTGCCTGGACAACTGAGACCGGGGCTTTCTTT. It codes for CAWTTETGAFF.

The CDR3 loop is CASSVALGNTGELFF. In DNA, the CDR3 is TGTGCCAGCAGCGTAGCGCTGGGCAACACCGGGGAGCTGTTTTTT. The genes are TRBV9 and TRBJ2-2; D not resolved. Trimming took 0 bases from V and 2 from J, leaving 8 bases between them. The CDR3 length is 15 residues. Germline CDR1 is SGDLS and CDR2 is YYNGEE.

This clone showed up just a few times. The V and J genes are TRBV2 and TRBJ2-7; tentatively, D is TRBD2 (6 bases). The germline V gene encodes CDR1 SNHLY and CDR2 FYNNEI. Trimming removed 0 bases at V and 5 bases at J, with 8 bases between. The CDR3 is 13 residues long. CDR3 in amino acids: CASSEARGDEQYF. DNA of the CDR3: TGTGCCAGCAGTGAAGCGCGGGGAGACGAGCAGTACTTC.

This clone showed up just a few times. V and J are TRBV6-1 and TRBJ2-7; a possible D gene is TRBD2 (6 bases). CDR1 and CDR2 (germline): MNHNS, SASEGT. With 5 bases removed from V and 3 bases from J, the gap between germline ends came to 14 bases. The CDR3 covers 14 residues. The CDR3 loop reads CASSLEMRGYEQYF. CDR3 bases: TGTGCCAGCAGTCTCGAAATGCGGGGCTACGAGCAGTACTTC.

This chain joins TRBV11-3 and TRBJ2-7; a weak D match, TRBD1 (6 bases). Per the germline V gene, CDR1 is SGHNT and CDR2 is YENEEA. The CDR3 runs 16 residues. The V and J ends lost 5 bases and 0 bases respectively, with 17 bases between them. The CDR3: CASSGPQGRNSYEQYF. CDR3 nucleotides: TGTGCCAGCAGCGGACCTCAGGGGCGTAACTCCTACGAGCAGTACTTC.

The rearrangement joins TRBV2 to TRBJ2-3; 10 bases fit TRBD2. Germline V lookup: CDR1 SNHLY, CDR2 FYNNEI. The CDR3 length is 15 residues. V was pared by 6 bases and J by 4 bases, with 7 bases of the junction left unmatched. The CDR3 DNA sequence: TGTGCCAGCAGCTCAGCGGGGGGGCCCGCAGATACGCAGTATTTT. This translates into CASSSAGGPADTQYF.

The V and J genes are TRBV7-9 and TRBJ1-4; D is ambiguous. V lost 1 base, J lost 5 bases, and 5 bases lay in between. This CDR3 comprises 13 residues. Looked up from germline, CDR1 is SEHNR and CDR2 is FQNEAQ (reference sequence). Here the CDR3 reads CASSLGLNEKLFF. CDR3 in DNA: TGTGCCAGCAGCTTAGGGCTCAATGAAAAACTGTTTTTT.

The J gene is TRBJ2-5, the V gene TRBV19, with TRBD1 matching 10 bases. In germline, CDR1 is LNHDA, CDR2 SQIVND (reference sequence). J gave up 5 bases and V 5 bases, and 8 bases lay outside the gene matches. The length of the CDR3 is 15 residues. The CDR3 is CASSVRQGAVETQYF. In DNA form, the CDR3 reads TGTGCCAGTAGTGTTCGACAGGGGGCAGTGGAGACCCAGTACTTC.

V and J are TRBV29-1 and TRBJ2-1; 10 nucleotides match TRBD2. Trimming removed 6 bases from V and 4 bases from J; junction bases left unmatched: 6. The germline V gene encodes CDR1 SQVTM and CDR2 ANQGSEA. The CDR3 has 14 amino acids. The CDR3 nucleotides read TGCAGCGTGGACACTAGCGGGGTATACAATGAGCAGTTCTTC. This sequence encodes CSVDTSGVYNEQFF.

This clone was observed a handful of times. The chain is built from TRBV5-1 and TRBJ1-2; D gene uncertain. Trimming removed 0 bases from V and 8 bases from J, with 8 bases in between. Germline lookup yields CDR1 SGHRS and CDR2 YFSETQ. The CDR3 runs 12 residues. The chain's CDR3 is CASSLGAGGYTF. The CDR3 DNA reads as TGCGCCAGCAGCTTGGGGGCGGGAGGCTACACCTTC.

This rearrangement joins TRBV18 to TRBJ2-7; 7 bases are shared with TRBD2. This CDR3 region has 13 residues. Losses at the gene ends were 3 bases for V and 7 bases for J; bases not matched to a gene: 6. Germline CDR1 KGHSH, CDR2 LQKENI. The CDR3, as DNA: TGTGCCAGCTCACCTGTAGCGGGCAATGAGCAGTACTTC. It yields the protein CASSPVAGNEQYF.

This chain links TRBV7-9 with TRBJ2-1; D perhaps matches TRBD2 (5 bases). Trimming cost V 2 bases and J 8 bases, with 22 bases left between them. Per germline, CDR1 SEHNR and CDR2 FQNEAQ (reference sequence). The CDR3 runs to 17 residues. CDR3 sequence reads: CASSLLKGLRMGDEQFF. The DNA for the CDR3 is TGTGCCAGCAGCTTATTGAAGGGATTAAGGATGGGAGATGAGCAGTTCTTC.

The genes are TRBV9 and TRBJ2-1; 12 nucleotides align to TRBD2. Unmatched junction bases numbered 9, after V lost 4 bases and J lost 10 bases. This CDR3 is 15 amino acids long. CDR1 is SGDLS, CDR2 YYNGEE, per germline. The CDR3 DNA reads TGTGCCAGCAGCCCTCTAGCGGGGGGGCCGAAAGAGCAGTTCTTC. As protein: CASSPLAGGPKEQFF.

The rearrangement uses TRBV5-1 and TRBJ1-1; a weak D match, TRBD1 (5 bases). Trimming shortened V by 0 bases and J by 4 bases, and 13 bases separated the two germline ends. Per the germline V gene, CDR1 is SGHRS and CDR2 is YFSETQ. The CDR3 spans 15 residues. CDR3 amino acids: CASSLGGRGTTEAFF. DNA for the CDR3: TGCGCCAGCAGCTTGGGGGGACGGGGGACCACTGAAGCTTTCTTT.

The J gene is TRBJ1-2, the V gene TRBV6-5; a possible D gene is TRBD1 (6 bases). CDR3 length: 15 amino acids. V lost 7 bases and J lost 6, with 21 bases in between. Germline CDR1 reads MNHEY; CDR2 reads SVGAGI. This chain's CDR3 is CASTPLRGGVHGYTF. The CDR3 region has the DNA TGTGCCAGCACCCCCCTGAGAGGGGGAGTACATGGCTACACCTTC.

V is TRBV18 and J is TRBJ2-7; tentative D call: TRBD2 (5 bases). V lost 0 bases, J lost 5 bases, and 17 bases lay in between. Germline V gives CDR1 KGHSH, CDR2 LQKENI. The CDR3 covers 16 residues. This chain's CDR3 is CASSPPLWRGLHEQYF. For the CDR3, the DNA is TGTGCCAGCTCACCACCGTTGTGGAGAGGGCTCCACGAGCAGTACTTC. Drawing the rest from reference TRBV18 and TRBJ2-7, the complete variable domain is NAGVMQNPRHLVRRRGQEARLRCSPMKGHSHVYWYRQLPEEGLKFMVYLQKENIIDESGMPKERFSAEFPKEGPSILRIQQVVRGDSAAYFCASSPPLWRGLHEQYFGPGTRLTVT.

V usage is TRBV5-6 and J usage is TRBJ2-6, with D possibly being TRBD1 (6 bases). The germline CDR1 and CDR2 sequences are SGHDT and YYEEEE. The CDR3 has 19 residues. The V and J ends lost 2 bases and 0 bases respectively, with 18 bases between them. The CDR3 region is CASSFYQGSGLSGANVLTF. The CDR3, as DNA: TGTGCCAGCAGCTTCTACCAGGGGAGCGGCCTCTCTGGGGCCAACGTCCTGACTTTC.

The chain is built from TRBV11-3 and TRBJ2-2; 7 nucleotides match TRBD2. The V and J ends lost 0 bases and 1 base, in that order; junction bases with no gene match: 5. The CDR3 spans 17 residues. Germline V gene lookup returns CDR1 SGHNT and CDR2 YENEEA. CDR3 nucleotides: TGTGCCAGCAGCTTAGAAGCGGGGTCGGGGAACACCGGGGAGCTGTTTTTT. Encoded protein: CASSLEAGSGNTGELFF. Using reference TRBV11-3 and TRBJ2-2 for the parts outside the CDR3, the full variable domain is EAGVVQSPRYKIIEKKQPVAFWCNPISGHNTLYWYLQNLGQGPELLIRYENEEAVDDSQLPKDRFSAERLKGVDSTLKIQPAELGDSAVYLCASSLEAGSGNTGELFFGEGSRLTVL.

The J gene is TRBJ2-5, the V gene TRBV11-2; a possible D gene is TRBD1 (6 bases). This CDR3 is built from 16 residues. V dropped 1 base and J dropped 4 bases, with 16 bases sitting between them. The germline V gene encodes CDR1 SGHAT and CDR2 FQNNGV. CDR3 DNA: TGTGCCAGCAGCTTAGGCCTCCAGGGGAAGGTAGAGACCCAGTACTTC. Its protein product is CASSLGLQGKVETQYF. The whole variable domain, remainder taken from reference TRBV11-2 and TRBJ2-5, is EAGVAQSPRYKIIEKRQSVAFWCNPISGHATLYWYQQILGQGPKLLIQFQNNGVVDDSQLPKDRFSAERLKGVDSTLKIQPAKLEDSAVYLCASSLGLQGKVETQYFGPGTRLLVL.

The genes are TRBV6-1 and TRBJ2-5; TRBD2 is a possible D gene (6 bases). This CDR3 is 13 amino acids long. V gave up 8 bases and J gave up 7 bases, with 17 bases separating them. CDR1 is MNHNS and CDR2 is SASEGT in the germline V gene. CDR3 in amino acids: CASGGSGRGTQYF. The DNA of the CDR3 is TGTGCCAGCGGGGGGAGCGGACGGGGGACCCAGTACTTC.

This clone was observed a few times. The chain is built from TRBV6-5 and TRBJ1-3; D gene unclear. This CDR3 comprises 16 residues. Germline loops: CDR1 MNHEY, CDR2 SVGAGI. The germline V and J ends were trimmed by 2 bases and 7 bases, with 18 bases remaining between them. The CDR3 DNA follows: TGTGCCAGCAGTTACGGGCGCATGACGCGGAGGAACACCATATATTTT. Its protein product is CASSYGRMTRRNTIYF.

CDR3 nucleotides: TGTGCCAGCAGTTCGGGGTGGGCTAGCGGGGTTGATGAGCAGTTCTTC. The encoded protein is CASSSGWASGVDEQFF. The chain couples TRBV6-5 to TRBJ2-1, with 9 positions matching TRBD2. Per germline, CDR1 MNHEY and CDR2 SVGAGI. The CDR3 covers 16 residues. The junction had 12 bases not matched to a gene; V was cut back by 4 bases and J by 8 bases.

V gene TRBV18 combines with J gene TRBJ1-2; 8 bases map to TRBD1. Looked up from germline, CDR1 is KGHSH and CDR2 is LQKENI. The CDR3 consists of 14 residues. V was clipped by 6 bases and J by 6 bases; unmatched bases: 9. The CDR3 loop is CASSPQGARDGYTF. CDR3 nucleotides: TGTGCCAGCTCGCCCCAGGGGGCGCGGGATGGCTACACCTTC.

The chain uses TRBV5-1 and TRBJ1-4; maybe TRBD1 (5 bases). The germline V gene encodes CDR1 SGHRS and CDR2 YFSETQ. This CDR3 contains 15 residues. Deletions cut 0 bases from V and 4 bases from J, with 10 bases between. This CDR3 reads CASSLETAVNEKLFF. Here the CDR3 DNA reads TGCGCCAGCAGCTTGGAGACAGCCGTTAATGAAAAACTGTTTTTT. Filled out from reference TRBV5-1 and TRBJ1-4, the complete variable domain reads KAGVTQTPRYLIKTRGQQVTLSCSPISGHRSVSWYQQTPGQGLQFLFEYFSETQRNKGNFPGRFSGRQFSNSRSEMNVSTLELGDSALYLCASSLETAVNEKLFFGSGTQLSVL.

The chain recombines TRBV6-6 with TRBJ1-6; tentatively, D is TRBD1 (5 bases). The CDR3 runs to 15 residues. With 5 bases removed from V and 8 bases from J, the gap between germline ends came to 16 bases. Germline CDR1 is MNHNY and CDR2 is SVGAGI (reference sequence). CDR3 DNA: TGTGCCAGCAGTGCTCTCGGGGGGGTAGATTCACCCCTCCACTTT. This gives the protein CASSALGGVDSPLHF.

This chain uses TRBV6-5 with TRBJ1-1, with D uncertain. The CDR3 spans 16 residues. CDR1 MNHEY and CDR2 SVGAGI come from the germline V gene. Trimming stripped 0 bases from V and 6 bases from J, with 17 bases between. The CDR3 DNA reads TGTGCCAGCAGTTACTCCCGGCGGAGGGAAGGCTCTGAAGCTTTCTTT. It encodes CASSYSRRREGSEAFF.

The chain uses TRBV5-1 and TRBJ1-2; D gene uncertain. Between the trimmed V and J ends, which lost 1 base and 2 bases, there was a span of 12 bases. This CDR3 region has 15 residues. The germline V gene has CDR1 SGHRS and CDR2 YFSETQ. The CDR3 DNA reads TGCGCCAGCAGCTTGCGTCAGATTACCAACTATGGCTACACCTTC. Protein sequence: CASSLRQITNYGYTF. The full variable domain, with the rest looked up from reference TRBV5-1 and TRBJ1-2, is KAGVTQTPRYLIKTRGQQVTLSCSPISGHRSVSWYQQTPGQGLQFLFEYFSETQRNKGNFPGRFSGRQFSNSRSEMNVSTLELGDSALYLCASSLRQITNYGYTFGSGTRLTVV.

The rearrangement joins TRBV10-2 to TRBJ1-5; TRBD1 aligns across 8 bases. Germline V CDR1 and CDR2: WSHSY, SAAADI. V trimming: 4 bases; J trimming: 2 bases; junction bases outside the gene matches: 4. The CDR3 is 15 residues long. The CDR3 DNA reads TGCGCCAGCAGTGTGGACAGGGCGGGCAATCAGCCCCAGCATTTT. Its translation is CASSVDRAGNQPQHF.